Shown below are 7 T cell receptor beta chains from a single sample sequenced in a study of Ad26.COV2.S vaccination and SARS-CoV-2 variants. The treatment is: around 19 received Ad26.COV2.S at low or high dose, single or two shots; several received placebo; per-sample allocation not given. Sampling happened 63 days after the first vaccine or placebo injection. Assay: immunoSEQ multiplex PCR; the TCRdb copy retains only in-frame clones and omits some. Of under 400,000 clones listed, roughly 87% are singletons. The sequencing here drew on peripheral blood, taken in a trial of Ad26.COV2.S vaccine versus placebo. All receptors derive from a person aged 18-65 years who received the Ad26.COV2.S COVID-19 vaccine or a placebo.

The DNA of the CDR3 is TGTGCCAGCAGCCAAGATTTTTGGGGACAGTCGAGCTCCTATAATTCACCCCTCCACTTT. This codes for CASSQDFWGQSSSYNSPLHF. The chain joins TRBV3-1 (or the pseudogene TRBV3-2) to TRBJ1-6; 7 nucleotides agree with TRBD1. The germline V gene has CDR1 LGHDT and CDR2 YNNKEL (reference sequence). The CDR3 consists of 20 residues. V shed 0 bases, J shed 0 bases, and the junction held 11 bases outside the gene matches.

This clone was seen only once. The chain carries TRBV6-5 and TRBJ1-1; D unclear. The length of the CDR3 is 14 residues. V dropped 2 bases and J dropped 0 bases, with 7 bases sitting between them. Germline V gene data show CDR1 as MNHEY and CDR2 as SVGAGI. The CDR3 protein is CASSYNQMNTEAFF. The CDR3 DNA is TGTGCCAGCAGTTACAATCAAATGAACACTGAAGCTTTCTTT.

J is TRBJ1-6 and V is TRBV30; D ambiguous. CDR1 and CDR2 (germline): GTSNPN, SVGIG (reference sequence). There are 15 residues in the CDR3. V gave up 0 bases and J gave up 8 bases, with 14 bases separating them. DNA of the CDR3: TGTGCCTGGAGTGTCTCCAGGCCCGGGGATTCACCCCTCCACTTT. Translating it yields CAWSVSRPGDSPLHF.

CDR3 sequence: CASSPRTEAYEQYF. In nucleotides, the CDR3 is TGTGCCAGCAGCCCCCGGACAGAAGCCTACGAGCAGTACTTC. This chain connects TRBV7-2 to TRBJ2-7; the D gene is possibly TRBD1 (6 bases). Germline V gene lookup returns CDR1 SGHTA and CDR2 FQGNSA. V was clipped by 5 bases and J by 2 bases, with 13 bases between them. The length of the CDR3 is 14 residues.

This clone has more than one count but fewer than ten. The chain combines TRBV29-1 with TRBJ1-2; D remains ambiguous. The length of the CDR3 is 10 residues. V lost 5 bases, J lost 6 bases, and 7 bases lay in between. The germline CDR1 and CDR2 sequences are SQVTM and ANQGSEA. The CDR3 region has the DNA TGCAGCGTTCATGGGGATGGCTACACCTTC. Its protein is CSVHGDGYTF.

CDR3 sequence (DNA): TGCGCCAGCAGCTTAGGACAGGGGGTCGAGCAGTACTTC. Amino acids: CASSLGQGVEQYF. This chain links TRBV5-1 with TRBJ2-7, with 10 bases matching TRBD1. The CDR3 is 13 amino acids. Germline assignment: CDR1 SGHRS and CDR2 YFSETQ. Germline trimming cut 2 bases from V and 6 bases from J; bases unmatched to any gene: 2.

The chain combines TRBV5-1 with TRBJ1-6; 8 nucleotides match TRBD1. V was pared by 4 bases and J by 6 bases, with 6 bases of the junction left unmatched. CDR1 is SGHRS and CDR2 is YFSETQ in the germline V gene. This CDR3 comprises 15 residues. CDR3 loop: CASSLGQGINSPLHF. The DNA for the CDR3 is TGCGCCAGCAGCCTCGGACAGGGAATTAATTCACCCCTCCACTTT.